A single sample gave rise to the 16 T cell receptor beta chains below, sequenced in a study of CD8 T cells in ankylosing spondylitis. Study observations and caveats: There was a TCR beta motif, made of roughly eight highly homologous variants, that appeared characteristic of ankylosing spondylitis blood.

MiXCR was run by TCRdb on the 5' RACE reads, yielding one entry per CDR3 protein. The table lists almost 400,000 distinct CDR3 sequences, around 22% of them singletons. The antigens for these receptors are not known. The sample was blood, either unsorted or a sorted T cell fraction (not recorded which). The source is a male donor with ankylosing spondylitis.

This clonotype has just a few counts. The chain employs TRBV9 and TRBJ1-3; no reliable D call. CDR1 is SGDLS and CDR2 is YYNGEE in the germline V gene. Trimming shortened V by 3 bases and J by 0 bases, and 10 bases separated the two germline ends. The length of the CDR3 is 15 residues. The CDR3 DNA reads as TGTGCCAGCAGCGCCTCCACCAGCTCTGGAAACACCATATATTTT. Protein sequence: CASSASTSSGNTIYF.

This clonotype was observed a few times. The CDR3, as DNA: TGTGCCAGCAGTTACTCCTATAGCAATCAGCCCCAGCATTTT. Translation gives CASSYSYSNQPQHF. The genes are TRBV6-5 and TRBJ1-5; the D is unclear. Trimming pared 0 bases from V and 0 bases from J, leaving 3 bases between. From germline, CDR1 is MNHEY and CDR2 SVGAGI. The CDR3 sequence is 14 residues long.

The sample holds a few counts of this clonotype. The chain uses TRBV7-9 and TRBJ1-5; perhaps TRBD1 as D (6 bases). CDR3 length equals 14 residues. Trimming pared 5 bases from V and 5 bases from J, leaving 13 bases between. Per germline, CDR1 SEHNR and CDR2 FQNEAQ (reference sequence). Here the CDR3 DNA reads TGTGCCAGCAGCAACCGGGACATAGATCAGCCCCAGCATTTT. The encoded protein is CASSNRDIDQPQHF.

The chain couples TRBV20-1 to TRBJ1-1, with D unclear. The V end was cut by 1 base, the J end by 9 bases, with 9 bases between. The V gene's germline CDR1 is DFQATT and CDR2 SNEGSKA (reference sequence). The CDR3 totals 11 residues. The CDR3 DNA reads as TGCAGTGCTAGAGGGGATGGGCAAGCTTTCTTT. It translates to CSARGDGQAFF.

This chain connects TRBV10-3 to TRBJ1-3; maybe TRBD1 (5 bases). Germline CDR1 is ENHRY and CDR2 is SYGVKD. The CDR3 is 18 amino acids. The V gene lost 1 base and the J gene lost 0 bases, with 16 bases spanning the gap. The CDR3 protein is CAISELAKRQSSGNTIYF. The CDR3 DNA is TGTGCCATCAGTGAGTTAGCAAAGCGACAGAGCTCTGGAAACACCATATATTTT.

This clonotype was seen only a few times. The J gene is TRBJ2-3, the V gene TRBV5-1; D uncertain. The V and J ends lost 4 bases and 2 bases respectively, with 14 bases between them. Looked up from germline, CDR1 is SGHRS and CDR2 is YFSETQ. The CDR3 extends over 15 amino acids. The CDR3 here is CASSVPAGPTDTQYF. DNA for the CDR3: TGCGCCAGCAGCGTTCCGGCCGGACCCACAGATACGCAGTATTTT. The variable domain in full, with the rest retrieved from reference TRBV5-1 and TRBJ2-3, is KAGVTQTPRYLIKTRGQQVTLSCSPISGHRSVSWYQQTPGQGLQFLFEYFSETQRNKGNFPGRFSGRQFSNSRSEMNVSTLELGDSALYLCASSVPAGPTDTQYFGPGTRLTVL.

The chain employs TRBV10-3 and TRBJ2-3; TRBD2 matches at 15 bases. The length of the CDR3 is 16 residues. CDR1 and CDR2 from the germline V gene are ENHRY and SYGVKD. Trimming at V came to 9 bases and at J to 2 bases, leaving 6 bases not matched to a gene. The CDR3 protein is CAIGLAGGGITDTQYF. CDR3 nucleotides: TGTGCCATTGGACTAGCGGGAGGGGGGATCACAGATACGCAGTATTTT.

This chain's CDR3 is CASSLRESRAEAFF. The CDR3 DNA reads TGTGCCAGCAGTCTCAGGGAAAGTCGGGCTGAAGCTTTCTTT. This chain joins TRBV27 and TRBJ1-1, with TRBD1 as a possible D gene (5 bases). V dropped 5 bases and J dropped 6 bases, with 16 bases sitting between them. Per the germline V gene, CDR1 is MNHEY and CDR2 is SMNVEV (reference sequence). This CDR3 region has 14 residues.

This clonotype turned up a few times. CDR3 bases: TGCGCCAGCAGCCAAGGACTAGCGGGAGACCAAGAGACCCAGTACTTC. This encodes CASSQGLAGDQETQYF. The gene calls are TRBV4-3 and TRBJ2-5; 12 bases line up with TRBD2. This CDR3 has 16 residues. Germline CDR1 LGHNA, CDR2 YSLEER. The trim removed 1 base at V and 0 bases at J, leaving 0 bases unmatched.

The chain employs TRBV4-1 and TRBJ2-1; D not resolved. CDR3 length: 16 residues. Trimming stripped 4 bases from V and 6 bases from J, with 19 bases between. CDR1 and CDR2 (germline): MGHRA, YSYEKL. As DNA, the CDR3 is TGCGCCAGCAGCCCGACTTATTCTAGTTACGGCAATGAGCAGTTCTTC. Protein product: CASSPTYSSYGNEQFF.

The chain couples TRBV3-1 to TRBJ2-7, with 7 bases fitting TRBD2. This CDR3 region has 14 residues. After removal of 4 bases from V and 3 bases from J, the junction contained 6 bases not matched to a gene. Germline V CDR1 and CDR2: LGHDT, YNNKEL (reference sequence). The CDR3 sequence: CASSPQRGGYEQYF. The DNA of the CDR3 is TGTGCCAGCAGCCCCCAGCGGGGAGGCTACGAGCAGTACTTC.

This clonotype was counted a few times. The chain has TRBV11-3 and TRBJ2-5; no clear D gene. Germline-derived CDR1 and CDR2 are SGHNT and YENEEA. This CDR3 spans 12 amino acids. V lost 5 bases, J lost 5 bases, and 9 bases lay in between. DNA for the CDR3: TGTGCCAGCAGCAGGGTTCTGGAGACCCAGTACTTC. Amino acids: CASSRVLETQYF.

This clonotype was observed a handful of times. The chain combines TRBV19 with TRBJ2-1; 11 positions match TRBD2. The CDR3 contains 15 residues. CDR1 and CDR2 from the germline V gene are LNHDA and SQIVND (reference sequence). The V gene end was trimmed by 5 bases and the J gene end by 6 bases; junction bases not matched to a gene: 6. Here the CDR3 DNA reads TGTGCCAGTAGTCCTTGGACTAGCGGGCGCAATGAGCAGTTCTTC. Its translation is CASSPWTSGRNEQFF.

About this clonotype: Possible read error: a much larger clone is one base away. The genes are TRBV7-9 and TRBJ1-3; D is unclear. Germline values: CDR1 SEHNR, CDR2 FQNEAQ (reference sequence). Trimming pared 2 bases from V and 0 bases from J, leaving 5 bases between. The CDR3 is 14 residues long. The CDR3 here is CASSLLRSGNTIYF. CDR3 nucleotides: TGTGCCAGCAGCTTATTGCGCTCTGGAAACACCATATATTTT.

The chain couples TRBV5-1 to TRBJ2-1; 10 bases agree with TRBD1. Germline values: CDR1 SGHRS, CDR2 YFSETQ. CDR3 size: 16 residues. The V gene end was trimmed by 4 bases and the J gene end by 10 bases; junction bases not matched to a gene: 14. CDR3 nucleotides: TGCGCCAGCAGCCTGGGCCGGGACAGGGGTGGAAGAGAGCAGTTCTTC. Its translation is CASSLGRDRGGREQFF. The whole variable domain, remainder taken from reference TRBV5-1 and TRBJ2-1, is KAGVTQTPRYLIKTRGQQVTLSCSPISGHRSVSWYQQTPGQGLQFLFEYFSETQRNKGNFPGRFSGRQFSNSRSEMNVSTLELGDSALYLCASSLGRDRGGREQFFGPGTRLTVL.

The chain uses TRBV6-2 or TRBV6-3 and TRBJ2-5; either TRBD1 or TRBD2 may supply D (5 bases each). The CDR3 is 14 amino acids. Trimming cost V 2 bases and J 7 bases, with 14 bases left between them. The germline gives CDR1 MNHEY, CDR2 SVGEGT. The CDR3 nucleotides read TGTGCCAGCAGTTACCCCGACAGCGCGGGGACCCAGTACTTC. It yields the protein CASSYPDSAGTQYF.